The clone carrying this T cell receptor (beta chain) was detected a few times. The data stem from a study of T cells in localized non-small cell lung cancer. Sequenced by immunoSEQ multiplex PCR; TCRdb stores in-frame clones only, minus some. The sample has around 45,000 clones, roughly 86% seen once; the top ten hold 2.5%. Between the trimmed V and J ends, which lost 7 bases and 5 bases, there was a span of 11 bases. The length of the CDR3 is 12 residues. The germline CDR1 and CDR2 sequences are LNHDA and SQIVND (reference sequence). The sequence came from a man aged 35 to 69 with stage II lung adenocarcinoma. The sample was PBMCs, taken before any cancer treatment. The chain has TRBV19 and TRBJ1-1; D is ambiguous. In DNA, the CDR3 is TGTGCCAGTATCTCCCCGGGGACTGAAGCTTTCTTT. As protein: CASISPGTEAFF. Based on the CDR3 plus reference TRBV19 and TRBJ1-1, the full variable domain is DGGITQSPKYLFRKEGQNVTLSCEQNLNHDAMYWYRQDPGQGLRLIYYSQIVNDFQKGDIAEGYSVSREKKESFPLTVTSAQKNPTAFYLCASISPGTEAFFGQGTRLTVV.